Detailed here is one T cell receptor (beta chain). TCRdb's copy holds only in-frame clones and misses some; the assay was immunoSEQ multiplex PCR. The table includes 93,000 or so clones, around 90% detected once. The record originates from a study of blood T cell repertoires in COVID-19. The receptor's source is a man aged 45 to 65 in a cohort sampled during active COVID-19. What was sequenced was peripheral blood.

The CDR3 loop reads CASSLDSGRGLNYGYTF. CDR3 DNA sequence: TGCGCCAGCAGCTTGGATTCCGGGAGGGGGCTTAACTATGGCTACACCTTC. The V gene is TRBV5-1, the J gene TRBJ1-2, with 7 nucleotides matching TRBD1. From germline, CDR1 is SGHRS and CDR2 YFSETQ. CDR3 length equals 17 residues. Unmatched junction bases numbered 9, after V lost 0 bases and J lost 1 base.